Below are 27 T cell receptor beta chains sequenced from a single sample in a study of T-cell memory formation after mild COVID-19. TCRdb ran MiXCR on the 5' RACE reads and lists one entry per CDR3 protein. The table records around 45,000 distinct CDR3 sequences, more than 9% of them present only once. Sequenced: PBMCs or a T cell subset sorted from them (not recorded which). These receptors all come from an adult woman who had mild COVID-19 (a few samples of this study predate the infection). Cell type and time point are not known.

This clonotype showed up just a few times. The chain links TRBV12-3 or TRBV12-4 to TRBJ2-1; 8 bases agree with TRBD1. This CDR3 is built from 17 residues. V gave up 3 bases and J gave up 7 bases; unmatched junction bases: 14. The CDR3, as DNA: TGTGCCAGCAGTTTGCAGGACAGGGTGAGTTTCGGAAATGAGCAGTTCTTC. As protein: CASSLQDRVSFGNEQFF.

The V gene is TRBV7-9, the J gene TRBJ2-1, with a tentative D call TRBD2 (6 bases). The CDR3 runs 13 residues. Looked up from germline, CDR1 is SEHNR and CDR2 is FQNEAQ (reference sequence). V lost 8 bases, J lost 2 bases, and 10 bases lay in between. The CDR3 DNA sequence: TGTGCCAGCCGGAGGGGTGCCTACAATGAGCAGTTCTTC. It translates to CASRRGAYNEQFF.

This clonotype came up a few times. This chain joins TRBV4-1 and TRBJ1-2, with TRBD1 identical over 9 bases. CDR3 length: 15 amino acids. Germline-derived CDR1 and CDR2 are MGHRA and YSYEKL. Losses at the gene ends were 4 bases for V and 5 bases for J; bases not matched to a gene: 8. In nucleotides, the CDR3 is TGCGCCAGCAGCCGAACTACAGGGGGCGGGTATGGCTACACCTTC. Protein sequence: CASSRTTGGGYGYTF.

Many counts were recorded for this clonotype. The genes are TRBV12-3 or TRBV12-4 and TRBJ2-3; tentatively, D is TRBD1 (5 bases). The V and J ends lost 5 bases and 2 bases respectively, with 14 bases between them. CDR3 length equals 15 residues. The CDR3: CASSPQGSNTDTQYF. The DNA for the CDR3 is TGTGCCAGCAGTCCTCAGGGTAGTAACACAGATACGCAGTATTTT.

The chain recombines TRBV6-4 with TRBJ2-3; 11 positions match TRBD2. The germline CDR1 and CDR2 sequences are MRHNA and SNTAGT. The V segment lost 0 bases and the J segment 6 bases; nucleotides outside the gene matches: 2. The CDR3 contains 15 residues. CDR3 amino acids: CASSDSSGGADTQYF. For the CDR3, the DNA is TGTGCCAGCAGTGACTCTAGCGGGGGGGCCGATACGCAGTATTTT.

This clonotype has at least ten counts. V is TRBV20-1 and J is TRBJ2-7; TRBD2 agrees at 8 bases. The CDR3 totals 14 residues. V lost 0 bases to trimming and J lost 7 bases; unmatched junction nucleotides: 8. Germline V CDR1 and CDR2: DFQATT, SNEGSKA (reference sequence). The DNA for the CDR3 is TGCAGTGCTAGAGATACGGGGGGGCCGGGAGAGCAGTACTTC. This translates into CSARDTGGPGEQYF.

This clonotype turned up a few times. This chain uses TRBV27 with TRBJ1-1, with D unclear. Trimming shortened V by 6 bases and J by 1 base, and 12 bases separated the two germline ends. The V gene's germline CDR1 is MNHEY and CDR2 SMNVEV (reference sequence). This CDR3 spans 14 amino acids. CDR3 DNA: TGTGCCAGCAGCCAACTATCGGGGAACACTGAAGCTTTCTTT. It specifies CASSQLSGNTEAFF.

The genes are TRBV6-1 and TRBJ2-2; D is unclear. Trimming shortened V by 6 bases and J by 9 bases, and 14 bases separated the two germline ends. CDR3 length equals 13 residues. Looked up from germline, CDR1 is MNHNS and CDR2 is SASEGT. The CDR3 is CASSLKEQRELFF. For the CDR3, the DNA is TGTGCCAGCAGCCTGAAAGAACAGCGGGAGCTGTTTTTT.

This clonotype showed up many times. The V gene is TRBV7-9, the J gene TRBJ2-2; D possibly corresponds to TRBD1 (6 bases). Trimming took 5 bases from V and 2 from J, leaving 9 bases between them. There are 14 residues in the CDR3. Germline V gene sequence: CDR1 SEHNR, CDR2 FQNEAQ (reference sequence). The CDR3 reads CASSVQGNTGELFF. The CDR3 DNA reads as TGTGCCAGCAGCGTACAGGGCAACACCGGGGAGCTGTTTTTT.

This clonotype has just a few counts. V gene TRBV4-1 combines with J gene TRBJ1-1; a weak D match, TRBD1 (5 bases). The CDR3 consists of 15 residues. V gave up 0 bases and J gave up 4 bases, with 12 bases separating them. Per the germline V gene, CDR1 is MGHRA and CDR2 is YSYEKL. In DNA form, the CDR3 reads TGCGCCAGCAGCCAAGATCGGGGCGGGGCCACTGAAGCTTTCTTT. Amino acid sequence: CASSQDRGGATEAFF.

This clonotype was recorded many times. The chain uses TRBV10-3 and TRBJ1-6; a possible D gene is TRBD1 (5 bases). The germline gives CDR1 ENHRY, CDR2 SYGVKD. The ends were cut back, 5 bases at V and 8 bases at J, with 10 bases in the middle. The CDR3 loop spans 13 amino acids. The CDR3 sequence: CAISLLGDSPLHF. The DNA for the CDR3 is TGTGCCATCAGTTTATTGGGGGATTCACCCCTCCACTTT.

The rearrangement links TRBV20-1 to TRBJ1-2, with D possibly TRBD1 on 6 matching bases. Trimming removed 5 bases from V and 5 bases from J, with 15 bases in between. Per germline, CDR1 DFQATT and CDR2 SNEGSKA (reference sequence). The CDR3 length is 13 residues. CDR3 amino acids: CSAQRRTDYGYTF. In DNA, the CDR3 is TGCAGTGCTCAACGGAGGACAGATTATGGCTACACCTTC.

This clonotype was counted only a few times. The V and J genes are TRBV7-3 and TRBJ1-1, with D unresolved. Between the trimmed V and J ends, which lost 1 base and 1 base, there was a span of 4 bases. Germline CDR1 and CDR2: SGHTA and FQGTGA. The CDR3 contains 13 residues. The CDR3 spells CASSLNRNTEAFF. CDR3 DNA sequence: TGTGCCAGCAGCTTAAACAGGAACACTGAAGCTTTCTTT.

The chain couples TRBV6-1 to TRBJ2-3, with D perhaps given as TRBD1 or TRBD2 (5 bases each). Trimming cost V 6 bases and J 0 bases, with 10 bases left between them. Germline CDR1 and CDR2: MNHNS and SASEGT. This CDR3 is 14 amino acids long. CDR3 protein: CASSRDRSTDTQYF. The CDR3 coding sequence is TGTGCCAGCAGCCGGGACCGTAGCACAGATACGCAGTATTTT.

The genes are TRBV5-1 and TRBJ2-2; tentatively, D is TRBD1 (5 bases). The CDR3 has 15 amino acids. Trimming took off 4 bases at V and 6 bases at J, with 16 bases between the two ends. The V gene's germline CDR1 is SGHRS and CDR2 YFSETQ. CDR3 loop: CASSPVGQHPGELFF. In DNA form, the CDR3 reads TGCGCCAGCAGCCCCGTTGGACAACACCCCGGGGAGCTGTTTTTT.

V and J are TRBV28 and TRBJ2-2; TRBD1 aligns across 9 bases. J gave up 1 base and V 8 bases, and 2 bases lay outside the gene matches. This CDR3 contains 14 residues. Germline lookup yields CDR1 MDHEN and CDR2 SYDVKM. CDR3 amino acids: CASLDRGNTGELFF. CDR3 sequence (DNA): TGTGCCAGCCTGGACAGGGGGAACACCGGGGAGCTGTTTTTT.

This clonotype appeared many times. The chain recombines TRBV3-1 with TRBJ2-7; 11 bases line up with TRBD2. This CDR3 is built from 17 residues. Germline V CDR1 and CDR2: LGHDT, YNNKEL (reference sequence). The V gene end was trimmed by 4 bases and the J gene end by 3 bases; junction bases not matched to a gene: 11. For the CDR3, the DNA is TGTGCCAGCAGCCCATCTAGCGGGGGGCATGTCAGCTACGAGCAGTACTTC. Amino acid sequence: CASSPSSGGHVSYEQYF.

This clonotype has ten or more counts. This rearrangement joins TRBV12-3 or TRBV12-4 to TRBJ1-1, with 8 bases matching TRBD1. J was trimmed by 4 bases and V by 5 bases; bases with no gene match: 3. The CDR3 contains 13 residues. The CDR3 sequence: CASSITGGTEAFF. Written as DNA, the CDR3 is TGTGCCAGCAGTATAACAGGGGGCACTGAAGCTTTCTTT.

The rearrangement joins TRBV5-4 to TRBJ2-2; TRBD2 agrees at 10 bases. With 1 base clipped from V and 3 bases from J, the junction kept 3 bases outside the gene matches. Germline values: CDR1 SGHNT, CDR2 YYREEE (reference sequence). The CDR3 spans 16 residues. This chain's CDR3 is CASSLQRGGYTGELFF. CDR3 DNA sequence: TGTGCCAGCAGCTTGCAGCGGGGGGGCTACACCGGGGAGCTGTTTTTT.

To note about this clonotype: Germline and junction disagree at one end, which may indicate a read error. The rearrangement links TRBV23-1 to TRBJ2-1; perhaps D is TRBD1 or TRBD2 (5 bases each). TRBV23-1 is flagged as an ORF with uncertain function. There are 16 residues in the CDR3. The chain's CDR3 is CASSPCVGTVLDEKFF. The CDR3 DNA reads as TGCGCCAGCAGCCCCTGCGTCGGGACGGTTTTGGATGAGAAGTTCTTC.

This clonotype was seen a few times. The chain recombines TRBV6-5 with TRBJ1-2; the match to TRBD1 covers 7 bases. Looked up from germline, CDR1 is MNHEY and CDR2 is SVGAGI. V lost 6 bases, J lost 7 bases, and 11 bases stayed unmatched. The CDR3 spans 14 residues. In DNA form, the CDR3 reads TGTGCCAGCAGGCTAAAGACAGGGTTGAGTGGCTACACCTTC. The encoded protein is CASRLKTGLSGYTF.

The rearrangement links TRBV20-1 to TRBJ2-3, with 7 bases identical to TRBD2. The CDR3 consists of 12 residues. Germline V gene lookup returns CDR1 DFQATT and CDR2 SNEGSKA (reference sequence). With 8 bases clipped from V and 4 bases from J, the junction kept 6 bases outside the gene matches. CDR3 region: CSTVRGADTQYF. The CDR3 coding sequence is TGCAGTACGGTCCGGGGGGCAGATACGCAGTATTTT.

This clonotype has at least ten counts. V and J are TRBV7-9 and TRBJ2-2, with D hard to call. The CDR3 loop spans 12 amino acids. The V gene's germline CDR1 is SEHNR and CDR2 FQNEAQ (reference sequence). V was clipped by 5 bases and J by 3 bases, with 4 bases between them. For the CDR3, the DNA is TGTGCCAGCAGCCTTTACACCGGGGAGCTGTTTTTT. The encoded protein is CASSLYTGELFF. The entire variable domain, with the rest obtained from reference TRBV7-9 and TRBJ2-2, is as follows: DTGVSQNPRHKITKRGQNVTFRCDPISEHNRLYWYRQTLGQGPEFLTYFQNEAQLEKSRLLSDRFSAERPKGSFSTLEIQRTEQGDSAMYLCASSLYTGELFFGEGSRLTVL.

The table lists this clonotype with many counts. The CDR3 spells CAISPGLMNEQFF. Written as DNA, the CDR3 is TGTGCCATCAGCCCGGGACTAATGAATGAGCAGTTCTTC. The chain recombines TRBV10-3 with TRBJ2-1, with TRBD2 identical over 7 bases. This CDR3 is 13 amino acids long. Per germline, CDR1 ENHRY and CDR2 SYGVKD. Trimming cost V 6 bases and J 7 bases; bases outside gene matches: 6.

This clonotype occurred many times. This chain uses TRBV7-3 with TRBJ2-7; 11 positions match TRBD2. The trim removed 5 bases at V and 2 bases at J, leaving 5 bases unmatched. Germline-derived CDR1 and CDR2 are SGHTA and FQGTGA. This CDR3 region has 15 residues. This CDR3 is CASSAGTSGTYEQYF. The DNA of the CDR3 is TGTGCCAGCAGCGCAGGGACTAGCGGCACCTACGAGCAGTACTTC. The full variable domain, completed using reference TRBV7-3 and TRBJ2-7, is GAGVSQTPSNKVTEKGKYVELRCDPISGHTALYWYRQSLGQGPEFLIYFQGTGAADDSGLPNDRFFAVRPEGSVSTLKIQRTERGDSAVYLCASSAGTSGTYEQYFGPGTRLTVT.

This clonotype was seen a few times. The CDR3 here is CASTYDRNTGELFF. CDR3 sequence (DNA): TGTGCCAGCACCTACGACAGGAACACCGGGGAGCTGTTTTTT. The rearrangement joins TRBV12-3 or TRBV12-4 to TRBJ2-2; D is perhaps TRBD1 (5 bases). The length of the CDR3 is 14 residues. Deletions cut 7 bases from V and 1 base from J, with 10 bases between.

This chain connects TRBV9 to TRBJ1-1, with D uncertain. The CDR3 contains 13 residues. V was shortened by 1 base and J by 6 bases, with 10 bases between the two germline ends. The germline V gene has CDR1 SGDLS and CDR2 YYNGEE. The CDR3 loop is CASSVISGAEAFF. The CDR3 nucleotides are TGTGCCAGCAGCGTAATCTCAGGAGCTGAAGCTTTCTTT.